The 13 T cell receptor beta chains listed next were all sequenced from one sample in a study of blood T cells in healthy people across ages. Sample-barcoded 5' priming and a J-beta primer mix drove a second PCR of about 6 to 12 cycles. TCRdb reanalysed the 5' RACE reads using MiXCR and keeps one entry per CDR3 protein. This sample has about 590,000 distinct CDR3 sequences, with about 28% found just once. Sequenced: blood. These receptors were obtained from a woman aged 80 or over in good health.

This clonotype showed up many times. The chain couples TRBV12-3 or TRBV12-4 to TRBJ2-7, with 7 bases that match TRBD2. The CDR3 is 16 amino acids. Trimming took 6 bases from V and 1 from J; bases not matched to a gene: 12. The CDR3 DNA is TGTGCCAGCAGGAGACTAGGGCGGGGGTTTTCCTACGAGCAGTACTTC. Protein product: CASRRLGRGFSYEQYF.

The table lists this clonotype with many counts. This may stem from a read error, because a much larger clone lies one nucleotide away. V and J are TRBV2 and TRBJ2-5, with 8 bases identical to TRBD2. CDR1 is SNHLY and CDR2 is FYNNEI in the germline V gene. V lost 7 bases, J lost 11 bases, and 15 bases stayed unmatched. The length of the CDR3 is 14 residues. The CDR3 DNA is TGTGCCAGCAATTCGGGGGGGCGGAGAAATGAGCAGTACTTC. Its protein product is CASNSGGRRNEQYF. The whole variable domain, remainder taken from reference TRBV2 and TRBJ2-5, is EPEVTQTPSHQVTQMGQEVILRCVPISNHLYFYWYRQILGQKVEFLVSFYNNEISEKSEIFDDQFSVERPDGSNFTLKIRSTKLEDSAMYFCASNSGGRRNEQYFGPGTRLLVL.

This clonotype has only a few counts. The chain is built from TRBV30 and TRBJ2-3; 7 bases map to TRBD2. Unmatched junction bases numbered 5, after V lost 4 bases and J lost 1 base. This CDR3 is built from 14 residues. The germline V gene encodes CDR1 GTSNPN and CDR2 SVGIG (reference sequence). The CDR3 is CAWKVAGGTDTQYF. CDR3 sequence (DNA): TGTGCCTGGAAGGTTGCGGGGGGCACAGATACGCAGTATTTT.

The CDR3: CSARDGTTTDTQYF. The CDR3 DNA follows: TGCAGTGCTAGAGATGGGACTACTACAGATACGCAGTATTTT. The J gene is TRBJ2-3, the V gene TRBV20-1, with TRBD2 identical over 7 bases. This CDR3 spans 14 amino acids. Germline CDR1 reads DFQATT; CDR2 reads SNEGSKA (reference sequence). Losses at the gene ends were 0 bases for V and 3 bases for J; bases not matched to a gene: 3.

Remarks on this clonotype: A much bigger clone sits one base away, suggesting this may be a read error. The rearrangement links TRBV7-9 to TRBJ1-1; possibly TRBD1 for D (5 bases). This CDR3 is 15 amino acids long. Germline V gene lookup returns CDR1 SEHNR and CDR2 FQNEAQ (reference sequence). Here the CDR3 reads CASRPLPGVNTDAFF. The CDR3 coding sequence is TGTGCCAGCAGGCCCCTCCCGGGGGTGAACACTGATGCTTTCTTT. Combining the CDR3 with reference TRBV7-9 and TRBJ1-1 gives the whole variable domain DTGVSQNPRHKITKRGQNVTFRCDPISEHNRLYWYRQTLGQGPEFLTYFQNEAQLEKSRLLSDRFSAERPKGSFSTLEIQRTEQGDSAMYLCASRPLPGVNTDAFFGQGTRLTVV.

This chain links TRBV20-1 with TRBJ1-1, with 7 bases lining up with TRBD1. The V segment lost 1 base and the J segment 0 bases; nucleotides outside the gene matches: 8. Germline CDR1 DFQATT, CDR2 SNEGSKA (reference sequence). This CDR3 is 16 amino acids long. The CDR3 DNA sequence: TGCAGTGCTAGAGTAGCCCCGCAGGGGGTGAACACTGAAGCTTTCTTT. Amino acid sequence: CSARVAPQGVNTEAFF.

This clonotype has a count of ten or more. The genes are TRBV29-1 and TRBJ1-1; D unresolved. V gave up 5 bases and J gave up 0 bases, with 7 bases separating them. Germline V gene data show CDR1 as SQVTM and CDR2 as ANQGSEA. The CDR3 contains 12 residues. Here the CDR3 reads CSVKRLNTEAFF. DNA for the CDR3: TGCAGCGTTAAGAGACTGAACACTGAAGCTTTCTTT.

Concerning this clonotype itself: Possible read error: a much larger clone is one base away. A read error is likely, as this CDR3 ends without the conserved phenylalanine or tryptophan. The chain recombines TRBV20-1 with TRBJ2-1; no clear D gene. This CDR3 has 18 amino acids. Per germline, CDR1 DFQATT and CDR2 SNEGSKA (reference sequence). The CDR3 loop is CTALPRSSAPRPGVEQFV. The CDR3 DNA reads TGCACTGCTCTACCCAGATCGTCAGCGCCGAGGCCTGGGGTAGAGCAGTTCGTC.

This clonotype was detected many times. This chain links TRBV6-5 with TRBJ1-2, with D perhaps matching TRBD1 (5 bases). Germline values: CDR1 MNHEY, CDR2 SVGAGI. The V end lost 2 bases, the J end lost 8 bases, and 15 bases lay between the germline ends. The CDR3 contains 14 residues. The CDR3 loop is CASSYDGTAGGYTF. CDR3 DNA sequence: TGTGCCAGCAGTTACGATGGGACGGCCGGAGGCTACACCTTC.

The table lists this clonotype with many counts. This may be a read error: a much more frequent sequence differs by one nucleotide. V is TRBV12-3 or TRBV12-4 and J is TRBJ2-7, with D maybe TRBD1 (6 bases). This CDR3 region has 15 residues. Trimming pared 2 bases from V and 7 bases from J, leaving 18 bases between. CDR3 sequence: CASSLPGQNYNEQYF. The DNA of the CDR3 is TGTGCCAGCAGTTTACCTGGACAGAACTACAATGAGCAGTACTTC.

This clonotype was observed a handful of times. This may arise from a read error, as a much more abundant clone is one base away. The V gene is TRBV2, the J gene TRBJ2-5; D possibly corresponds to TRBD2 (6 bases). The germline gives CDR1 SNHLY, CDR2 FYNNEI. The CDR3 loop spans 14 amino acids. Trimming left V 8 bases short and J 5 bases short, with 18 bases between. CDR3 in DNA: TGTGCCAGCGTCGGAGGGGCTCTTGGGGAGACCCAGTACTTC. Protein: CASVGGALGETQYF.

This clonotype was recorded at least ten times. CDR3 coding DNA: TGTGCCAGCAGCTCGGTCAATCAGCCCCAGCATTTT. As protein: CASSSVNQPQHF. The rearrangement uses TRBV28 and TRBJ1-5; D not resolved. CDR1 is MDHEN and CDR2 is SYDVKM in the germline V gene. The CDR3 is 12 amino acids. Trimming took off 6 bases at V and 3 bases at J, with 6 bases between the two ends.

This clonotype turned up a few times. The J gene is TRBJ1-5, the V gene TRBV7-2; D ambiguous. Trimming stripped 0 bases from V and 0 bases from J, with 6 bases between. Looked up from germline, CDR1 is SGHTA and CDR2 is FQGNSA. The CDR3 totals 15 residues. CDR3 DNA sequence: TGTGCCAGCAGCTTAGCCGCCAATAGCAATCAGCCCCAGCATTTT. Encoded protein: CASSLAANSNQPQHF. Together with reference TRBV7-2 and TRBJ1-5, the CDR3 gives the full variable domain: GAGVSQSPSNKVTEKGKDVELRCDPISGHTALYWYRQSLGQGLEFLIYFQGNSAPDKSGLPSDRFSAERTGGSVSTLTIQRTQQEDSAVYLCASSLAANSNQPQHFGDGTRLSIL.